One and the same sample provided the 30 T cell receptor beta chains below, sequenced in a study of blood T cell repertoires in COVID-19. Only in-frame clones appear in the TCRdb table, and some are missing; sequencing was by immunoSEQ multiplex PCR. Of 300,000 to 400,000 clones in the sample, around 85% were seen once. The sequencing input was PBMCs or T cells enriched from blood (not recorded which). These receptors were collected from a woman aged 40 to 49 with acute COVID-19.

Here the CDR3 DNA reads TGTGCCAGCAGCCGTCGACAGGGGGCTGCCTATGGCTACACCTTC. Residues: CASSRRQGAAYGYTF. The J gene is TRBJ1-2, the V gene TRBV3-1 (or the pseudogene TRBV3-2), with TRBD1 matching 10 bases. The CDR3 is 15 amino acids. J lost 4 bases, V lost 4 bases, and 6 bases had no gene match. The germline V gene has CDR1 LGHDT and CDR2 YNNKEL (reference sequence).

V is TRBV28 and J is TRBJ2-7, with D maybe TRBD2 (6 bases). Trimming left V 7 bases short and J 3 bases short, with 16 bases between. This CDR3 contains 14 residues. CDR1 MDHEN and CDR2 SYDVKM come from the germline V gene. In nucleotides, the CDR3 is TGTGCCAGCATGGCGGGGAGCACTAACTACGAGCAGTACTTC. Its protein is CASMAGSTNYEQYF.

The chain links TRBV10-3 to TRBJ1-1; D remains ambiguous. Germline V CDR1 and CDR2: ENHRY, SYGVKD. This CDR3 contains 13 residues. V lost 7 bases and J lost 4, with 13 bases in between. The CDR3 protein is CAITEEGPTEAFF. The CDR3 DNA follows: TGTGCCATCACGGAGGAGGGCCCCACTGAAGCTTTCTTT.

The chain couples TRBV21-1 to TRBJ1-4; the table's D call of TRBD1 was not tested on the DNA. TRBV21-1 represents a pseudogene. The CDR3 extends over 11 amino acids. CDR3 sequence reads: CASSPLGGLFF. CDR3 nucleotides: TGTGCCAGCAGCCCCCTAGGGGGACTGTTTTTT.

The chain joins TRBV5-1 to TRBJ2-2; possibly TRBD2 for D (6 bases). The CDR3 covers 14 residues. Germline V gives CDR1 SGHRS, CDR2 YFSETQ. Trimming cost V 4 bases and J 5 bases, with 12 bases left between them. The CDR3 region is CASSLIAVTGELFF. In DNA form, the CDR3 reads TGCGCCAGCAGCCTCATAGCGGTTACCGGGGAGCTGTTTTTT. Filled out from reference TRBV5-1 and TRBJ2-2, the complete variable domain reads KAGVTQTPRYLIKTRGQQVTLSCSPISGHRSVSWYQQTPGQGLQFLFEYFSETQRNKGNFPGRFSGRQFSNSRSEMNVSTLELGDSALYLCASSLIAVTGELFFGEGSRLTVL.

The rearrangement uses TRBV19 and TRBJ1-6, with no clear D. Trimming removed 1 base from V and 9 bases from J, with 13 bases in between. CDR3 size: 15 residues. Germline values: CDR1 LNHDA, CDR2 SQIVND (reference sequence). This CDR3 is CASSIAGTPTSPLHF. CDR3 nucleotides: TGTGCCAGTAGTATAGCGGGAACCCCGACTTCACCCCTCCACTTT.

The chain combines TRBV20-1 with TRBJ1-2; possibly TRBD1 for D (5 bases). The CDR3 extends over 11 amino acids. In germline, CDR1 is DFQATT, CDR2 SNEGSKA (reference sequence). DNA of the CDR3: TGCTCAGTCGGGGGATGGTATGGCTACACCTTC. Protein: CSVGGWYGYTF.

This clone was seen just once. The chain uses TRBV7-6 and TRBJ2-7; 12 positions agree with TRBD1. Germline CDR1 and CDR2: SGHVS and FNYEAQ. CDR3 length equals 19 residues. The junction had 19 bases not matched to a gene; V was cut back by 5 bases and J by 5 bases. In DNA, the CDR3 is TGTGCCAGCAGCCGCACTATTCCGGGACAGGGGGCGCCTAAGCACGAGCAGTACTTC. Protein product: CASSRTIPGQGAPKHEQYF.

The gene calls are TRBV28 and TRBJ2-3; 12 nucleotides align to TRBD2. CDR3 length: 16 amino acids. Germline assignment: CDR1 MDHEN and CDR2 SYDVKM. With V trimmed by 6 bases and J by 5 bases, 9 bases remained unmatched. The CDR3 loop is CASRPTSGRRVDTQYF. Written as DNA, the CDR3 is TGTGCCAGCAGGCCTACTAGCGGGAGGCGGGTAGATACGCAGTATTTT.

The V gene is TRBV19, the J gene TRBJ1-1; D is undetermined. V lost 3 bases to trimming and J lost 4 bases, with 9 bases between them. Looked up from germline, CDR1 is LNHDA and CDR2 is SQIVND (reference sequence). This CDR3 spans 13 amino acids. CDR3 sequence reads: CASSIEGFTEAFF. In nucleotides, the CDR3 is TGTGCCAGTAGTATTGAGGGATTCACTGAAGCTTTCTTT. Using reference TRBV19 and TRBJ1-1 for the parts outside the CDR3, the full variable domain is DGGITQSPKYLFRKEGQNVTLSCEQNLNHDAMYWYRQDPGQGLRLIYYSQIVNDFQKGDIAEGYSVSREKKESFPLTVTSAQKNPTAFYLCASSIEGFTEAFFGQGTRLTVV.

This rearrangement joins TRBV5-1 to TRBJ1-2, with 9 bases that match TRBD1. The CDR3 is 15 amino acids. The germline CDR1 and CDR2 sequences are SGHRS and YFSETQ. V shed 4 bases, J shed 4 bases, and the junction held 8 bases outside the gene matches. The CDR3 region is CASSLGTGKFYGYTF. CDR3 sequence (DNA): TGCGCCAGCAGCCTAGGGACAGGGAAATTCTATGGCTACACCTTC.

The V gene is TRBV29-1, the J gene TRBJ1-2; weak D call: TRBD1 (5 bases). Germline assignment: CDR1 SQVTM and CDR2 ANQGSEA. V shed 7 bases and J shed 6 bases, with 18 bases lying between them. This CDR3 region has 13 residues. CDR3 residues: CSDRGGSTDGYTF. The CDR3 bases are TGCAGCGACCGCGGGGGTTCAACTGATGGCTACACCTTC.

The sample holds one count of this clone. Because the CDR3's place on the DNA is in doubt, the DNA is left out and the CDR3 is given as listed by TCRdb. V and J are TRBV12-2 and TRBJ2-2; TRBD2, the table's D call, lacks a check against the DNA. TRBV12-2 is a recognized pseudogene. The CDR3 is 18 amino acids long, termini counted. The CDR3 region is CASRFGRGTLSNTGELFF.

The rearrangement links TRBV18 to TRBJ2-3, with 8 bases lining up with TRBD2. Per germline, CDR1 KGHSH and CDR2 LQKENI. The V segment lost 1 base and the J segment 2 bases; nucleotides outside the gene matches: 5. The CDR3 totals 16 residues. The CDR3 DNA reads TGTGCCAGCTCACCACGGGGAGCGGGGGACACAGATACGCAGTATTTT. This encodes CASSPRGAGDTDTQYF.

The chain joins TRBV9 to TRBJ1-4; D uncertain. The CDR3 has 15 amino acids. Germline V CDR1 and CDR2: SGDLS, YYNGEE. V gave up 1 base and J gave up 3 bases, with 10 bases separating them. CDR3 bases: TGTGCCAGCAGCGTAAGACTGGATCCTAATGAAAAACTGTTTTTT. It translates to CASSVRLDPNEKLFF.

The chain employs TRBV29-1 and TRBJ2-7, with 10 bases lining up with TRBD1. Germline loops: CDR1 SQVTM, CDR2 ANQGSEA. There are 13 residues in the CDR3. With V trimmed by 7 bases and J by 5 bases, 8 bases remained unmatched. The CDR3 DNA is TGCAGCGCCCGGAGGACAGGGGGAAACGAGCAGTACTTC. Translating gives CSARRTGGNEQYF.

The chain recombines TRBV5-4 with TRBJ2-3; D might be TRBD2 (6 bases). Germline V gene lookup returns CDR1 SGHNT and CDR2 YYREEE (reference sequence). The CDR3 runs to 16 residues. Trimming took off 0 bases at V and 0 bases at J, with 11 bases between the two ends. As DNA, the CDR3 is TGTGCCAGCAGCTTGGCTTGGGGGGAGAGCACAGATACGCAGTATTTT. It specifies CASSLAWGESTDTQYF.

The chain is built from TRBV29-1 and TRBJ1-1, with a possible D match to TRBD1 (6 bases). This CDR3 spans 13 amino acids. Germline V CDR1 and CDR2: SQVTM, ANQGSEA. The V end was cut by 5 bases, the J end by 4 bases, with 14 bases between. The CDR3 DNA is TGCAGCGTTACCCCAGGGGCTTTCACTGAAGCTTTCTTT. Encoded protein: CSVTPGAFTEAFF.

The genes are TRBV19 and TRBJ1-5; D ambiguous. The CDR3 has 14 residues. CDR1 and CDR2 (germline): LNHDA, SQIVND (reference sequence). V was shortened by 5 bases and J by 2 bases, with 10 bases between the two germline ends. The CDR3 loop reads CASSVEVGNQPQHF. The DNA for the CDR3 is TGTGCCAGTAGTGTCGAGGTGGGCAATCAGCCCCAGCATTTT.

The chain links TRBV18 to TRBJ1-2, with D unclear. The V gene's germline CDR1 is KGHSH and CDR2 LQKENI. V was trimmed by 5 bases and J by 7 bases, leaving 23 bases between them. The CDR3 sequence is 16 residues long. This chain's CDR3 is CASSDTPAPARGGYTF. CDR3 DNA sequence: TGTGCCAGCTCAGACACCCCAGCCCCGGCTCGTGGTGGCTACACCTTC.

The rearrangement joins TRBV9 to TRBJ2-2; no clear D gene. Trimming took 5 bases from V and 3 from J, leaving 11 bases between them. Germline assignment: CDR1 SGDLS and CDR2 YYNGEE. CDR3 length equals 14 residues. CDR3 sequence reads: CASRLSSDTGELFF. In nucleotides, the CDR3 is TGTGCCAGCAGATTATCGAGCGACACCGGGGAGCTGTTTTTT.

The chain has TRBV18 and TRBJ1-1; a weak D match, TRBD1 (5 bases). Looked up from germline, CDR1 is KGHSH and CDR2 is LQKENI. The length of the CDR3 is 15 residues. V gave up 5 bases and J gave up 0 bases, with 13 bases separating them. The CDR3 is CASSASGLMNTEAFF. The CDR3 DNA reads TGTGCCAGCTCAGCCTCGGGACTGATGAACACTGAAGCTTTCTTT.

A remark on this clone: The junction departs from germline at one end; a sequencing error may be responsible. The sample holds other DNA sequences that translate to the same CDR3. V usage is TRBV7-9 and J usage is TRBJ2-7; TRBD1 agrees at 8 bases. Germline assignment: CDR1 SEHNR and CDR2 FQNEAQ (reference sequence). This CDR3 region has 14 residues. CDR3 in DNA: TGTGCCAGCAGTTACACGGGACAGGTCCTCGAGCAATACTTC. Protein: CASSYTGQVLEQYF.

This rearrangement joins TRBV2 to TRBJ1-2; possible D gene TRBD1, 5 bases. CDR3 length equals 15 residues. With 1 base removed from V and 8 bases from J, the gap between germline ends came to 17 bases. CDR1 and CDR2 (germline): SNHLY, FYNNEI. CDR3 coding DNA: TGTGCCAGCAGTGAAGATGCAGGGCCCATCGTGGGCTACACCTTC. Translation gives CASSEDAGPIVGYTF.

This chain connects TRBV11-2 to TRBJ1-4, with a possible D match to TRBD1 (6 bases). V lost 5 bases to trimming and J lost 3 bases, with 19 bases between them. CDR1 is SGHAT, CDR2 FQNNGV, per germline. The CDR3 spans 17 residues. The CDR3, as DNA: TGTGCCAGCAGCCAAATGGGAGCCAGGGGTGCTAATGAAAAACTGTTTTTT. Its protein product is CASSQMGARGANEKLFF.

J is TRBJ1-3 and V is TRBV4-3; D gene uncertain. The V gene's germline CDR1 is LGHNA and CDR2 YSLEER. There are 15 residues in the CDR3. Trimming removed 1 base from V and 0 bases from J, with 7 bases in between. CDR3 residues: CASSQGASSGNTIYF. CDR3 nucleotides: TGCGCCAGCAGCCAAGGTGCCAGCTCTGGAAACACCATATATTTT.

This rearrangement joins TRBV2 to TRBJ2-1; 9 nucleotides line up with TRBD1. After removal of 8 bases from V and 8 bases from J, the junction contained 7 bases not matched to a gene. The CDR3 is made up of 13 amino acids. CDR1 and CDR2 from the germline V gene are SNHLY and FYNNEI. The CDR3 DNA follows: TGTGCCAGCGTGGGGACAGGGAGGGATGAGCAGTTCTTC. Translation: CASVGTGRDEQFF. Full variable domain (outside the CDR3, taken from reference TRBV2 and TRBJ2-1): EPEVTQTPSHQVTQMGQEVILRCVPISNHLYFYWYRQILGQKVEFLVSFYNNEISEKSEIFDDQFSVERPDGSNFTLKIRSTKLEDSAMYFCASVGTGRDEQFFGPGTRLTVL.

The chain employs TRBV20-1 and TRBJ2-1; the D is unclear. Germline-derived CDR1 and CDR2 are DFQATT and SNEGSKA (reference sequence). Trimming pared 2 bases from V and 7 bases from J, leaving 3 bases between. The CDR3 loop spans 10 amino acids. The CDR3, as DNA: TGCAGTGCTAGACATAATGAGCAGTTCTTC. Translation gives CSARHNEQFF.

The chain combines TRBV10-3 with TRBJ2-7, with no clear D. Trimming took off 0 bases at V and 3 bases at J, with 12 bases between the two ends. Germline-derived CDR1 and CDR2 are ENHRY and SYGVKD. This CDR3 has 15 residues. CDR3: CAISESSRLDYEQYF. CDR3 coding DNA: TGTGCCATCAGTGAGTCGAGTAGGCTAGACTACGAGCAGTACTTC.

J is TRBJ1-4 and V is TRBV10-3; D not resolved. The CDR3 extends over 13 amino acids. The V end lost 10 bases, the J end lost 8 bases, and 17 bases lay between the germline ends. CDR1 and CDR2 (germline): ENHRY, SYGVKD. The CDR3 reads CANAGGPGEKLFF. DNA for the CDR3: TGTGCCAACGCCGGAGGGCCGGGGGAAAAACTGTTTTTT.